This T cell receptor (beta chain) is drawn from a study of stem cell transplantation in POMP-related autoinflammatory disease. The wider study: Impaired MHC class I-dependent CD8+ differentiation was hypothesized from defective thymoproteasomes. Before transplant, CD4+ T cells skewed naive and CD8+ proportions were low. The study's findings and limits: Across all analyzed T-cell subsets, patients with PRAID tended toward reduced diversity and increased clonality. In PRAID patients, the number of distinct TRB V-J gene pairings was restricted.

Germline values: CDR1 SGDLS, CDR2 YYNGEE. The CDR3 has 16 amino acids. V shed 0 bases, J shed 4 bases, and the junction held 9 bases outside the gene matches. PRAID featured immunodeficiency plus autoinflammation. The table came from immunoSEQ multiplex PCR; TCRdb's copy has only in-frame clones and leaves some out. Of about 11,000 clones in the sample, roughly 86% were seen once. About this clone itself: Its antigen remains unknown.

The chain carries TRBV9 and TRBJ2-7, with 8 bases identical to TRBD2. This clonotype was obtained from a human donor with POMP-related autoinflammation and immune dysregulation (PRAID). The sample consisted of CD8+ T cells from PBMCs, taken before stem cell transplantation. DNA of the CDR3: TGTGCCAGCAGCGTAGAAGGTAGCGGGGAATTTTACGAGCAGTACTTC. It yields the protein CASSVEGSGEFYEQYF.